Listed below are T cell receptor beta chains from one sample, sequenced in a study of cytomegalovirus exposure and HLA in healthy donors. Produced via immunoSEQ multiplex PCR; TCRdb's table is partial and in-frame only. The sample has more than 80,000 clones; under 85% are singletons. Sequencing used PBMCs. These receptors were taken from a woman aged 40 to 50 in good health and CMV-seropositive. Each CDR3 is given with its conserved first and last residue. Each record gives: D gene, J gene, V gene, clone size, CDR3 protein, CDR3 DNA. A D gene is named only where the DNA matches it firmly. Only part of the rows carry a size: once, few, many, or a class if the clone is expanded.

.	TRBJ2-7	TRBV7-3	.	CASSLNRENEQYF	TGTGCCAGCAGCTTAAATCGGGAGAACGAGCAGTACTTC
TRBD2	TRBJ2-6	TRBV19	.	CASSIEGLAGGFSSGANVLTF	TGTGCCAGTAGTATAGAGGGACTAGCGGGAGGGTTCTCATCTGGGGCCAACGTCCTGACTTTC
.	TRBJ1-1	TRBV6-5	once	CASSTTGDLNTEAFF	TGTGCCAGCAGTACAACAGGAGATTTGAACACTGAAGCTTTCTTT
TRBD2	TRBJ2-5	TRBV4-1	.	CASSHTSGPYQETQYF	TGCGCCAGCAGCCACACTAGCGGGCCTTACCAAGAGACCCAGTACTTC
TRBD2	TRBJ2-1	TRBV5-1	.	CASSLAGSGGDDNEQFF	TGCGCCAGCAGCTTGGCCGGGTCGGGGGGGGATGACAATGAGCAGTTCTTC
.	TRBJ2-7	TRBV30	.	CAWIRLPSYEQYF	TGTGCCTGGATACGTCTGCCTTCCTACGAGCAGTACTTC
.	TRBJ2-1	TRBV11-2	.	CASSAGNSGDEQFF	TGTGCCAGCAGCGCCGGGAATAGCGGCGATGAGCAGTTCTTC
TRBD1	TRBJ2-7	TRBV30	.	CAWSAGTVPAEQYF	TGTGCCTGGAGTGCGGGGACAGTTCCCGCCGAGCAGTACTTC
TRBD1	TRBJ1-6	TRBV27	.	CASSWGQGGSPLHF	TGTGCCAGCAGTTGGGGACAGGGCGGTTCACCCCTCCACTTT
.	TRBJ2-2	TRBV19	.	CASRSPGTNTGELFF	TGTGCCAGTAGGTCCCCAGGAACGAACACCGGGGAGCTGTTTTTT
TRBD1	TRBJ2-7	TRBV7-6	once	CASSAPGTGVWHEQYF	TGTGCCAGCAGCGCCCCAGGGACAGGGGTTTGGCACGAGCAGTACTTC
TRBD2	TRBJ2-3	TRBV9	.	CASSTLAGGGGTQYF	TGTGCCAGCAGCACTCTAGCGGGAGGGGGGGGTACGCAGTATTTT
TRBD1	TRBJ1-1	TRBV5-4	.	CASSLATGENTEAFF	TGTGCCAGCAGCTTGGCAACAGGGGAGAACACTGAAGCTTTCTTT
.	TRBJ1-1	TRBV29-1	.	CSFQGFLNTEAFF	TGCAGCTTCCAGGGCTTCCTGAACACTGAAGCTTTCTTT
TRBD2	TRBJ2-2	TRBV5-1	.	CASSPVGLAGGSGELFF	TGCGCCAGCAGCCCGGTAGGGCTAGCGGGAGGTTCCGGGGAGCTGTTTTTT
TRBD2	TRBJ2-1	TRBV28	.	CASSLTSGIYNEQFF	TGTGCCAGCAGTTTAACTAGCGGGATTTACAATGAGCAGTTCTTC
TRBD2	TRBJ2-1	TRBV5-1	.	CASSLRLAGDSEQFF	TGCGCCAGCAGCTTGCGGCTAGCGGGAGATAGTGAGCAGTTCTTC
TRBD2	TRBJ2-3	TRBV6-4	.	CASSASGSTDTQYF	TGTGCCAGCAGTGCCAGCGGGAGTACAGATACGCAGTATTTT
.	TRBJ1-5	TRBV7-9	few	CASSLSGAGNQPQHF	TGTGCCAGCAGCTTGTCAGGGGCCGGCAATCAGCCCCAGCATTTT
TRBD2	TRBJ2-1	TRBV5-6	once	CASSPGLAHIAGEQFF	TGTGCCAGCAGCCCCGGACTAGCCCATATTGCGGGTGAGCAGTTCTTC
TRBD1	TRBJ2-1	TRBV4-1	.	CASSQDWGQGYNEQFF	TGCGCCAGCAGCCAAGATTGGGGACAGGGTTACAATGAGCAGTTCTTC
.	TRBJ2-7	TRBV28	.	CASSFLVFGQESTEQYF	TGTGCCAGCAGTTTTCTCGTTTTTGGGCAGGAATCTACCGAGCAGTACTTC
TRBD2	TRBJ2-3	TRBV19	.	CASSIRLAGGGTDTQYF	TGTGCCAGTAGTATTCGTCTGGCGGGAGGGGGCACAGATACGCAGTATTTT
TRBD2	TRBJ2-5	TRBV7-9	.	CASSPTSVPETQYF	TGTGCCAGCAGCCCTACTAGCGTCCCGGAGACCCAGTACTTC
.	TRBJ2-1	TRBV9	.	CASSVAPYNEQFF	TGTGCCAGCAGCGTAGCTCCTTACAATGAGCAGTTCTTC
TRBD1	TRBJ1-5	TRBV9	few	CASSVGQGAQPQHF	TGTGCCAGCAGCGTCGGACAGGGCGCTCAGCCCCAGCATTTT
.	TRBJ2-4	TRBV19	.	CASSFLEGGKNIQYF	TGTGCCAGTAGTTTTCTTGAGGGTGGTAAAAACATTCAGTACTTC